The rows below give T cell receptor beta chains drawn from one sample of a study of control samples from healthy donors and cancer patients. TCRdb keeps only in-frame clones here, not all; method: immunoSEQ multiplex PCR. This table has about 120,000 clones, about 89% appearing once. Sequenced input: blood. These TCRs come from a woman aged 18-35 years in good health. CDR3s include the opening cysteine and the closing phenylalanine or tryptophan. Fields, in order: J gene, V gene, CDR3 protein.

j_call: TRBJ2-3
v_call: TRBV7-2
cdr3_aa: CASSLVSSWSTDTQYF

j_call: TRBJ1-1
v_call: TRBV24-1
cdr3_aa: CATSDIPRAGGNTEAFF

j_call: TRBJ1-1
v_call: TRBV7-9
cdr3_aa: CASRRKETEAFF

j_call: TRBJ1-1
v_call: TRBV5-1
cdr3_aa: CASSLGVATEAFF

j_call: TRBJ1-5
v_call: TRBV11-2
cdr3_aa: CASSLDNGQPQHF

j_call: TRBJ2-7
v_call: TRBV5-1
cdr3_aa: CASSWKTSGSKPETYEQYF

j_call: TRBJ1-2
v_call: TRBV28
cdr3_aa: CASSVGGQGNYGYTF

j_call: TRBJ2-3
v_call: TRBV13
cdr3_aa: CASSSTGSTRDTQYF

j_call: TRBJ1-5
v_call: TRBV19
cdr3_aa: CASSIREGQPQHF

j_call: TRBJ2-5
v_call: TRBV6-4
cdr3_aa: CASSDGLAGGQETQYF